A single sample is the source of the 23 T cell receptor beta chains below, sequenced in a study of blood T cell repertoires in COVID-19. TCRdb's copy holds only in-frame clones and misses some; the assay was immunoSEQ multiplex PCR. The sample holds around 78,000 clones, around 86% seen once. Sequencing was carried out using peripheral blood. All receptors derive from a woman aged 55-69 years with acute or convalescent COVID-19.

V gene TRBV3-1 (or the pseudogene TRBV3-2) combines with J gene TRBJ1-1; 7 bases map to TRBD1. CDR1 LGHDT and CDR2 YNNKEL come from the germline V gene (reference sequence). V shed 1 base and J 5 bases; nucleotides not matched to a gene: 4. This CDR3 is 14 amino acids long. CDR3 loop: CASSQGGTVTEAFF. The CDR3 DNA reads TGTGCCAGCAGCCAAGGGGGGACAGTGACTGAAGCTTTCTTT.

This chain uses TRBV7-9 with TRBJ1-4, with 7 bases that match TRBD1. The germline gives CDR1 SEHNR, CDR2 FQNEAQ (reference sequence). The CDR3 runs 14 residues. Trimming at V came to 4 bases and at J to 8 bases, leaving 7 bases not matched to a gene. In nucleotides, the CDR3 is TGTGCCAGCAGCTCGAAGGGGGCTGGCGAAAAACTGTTTTTT. It is translated as CASSSKGAGEKLFF. Supplemented by reference TRBV7-9 and TRBJ1-4, the full variable domain reads DTGVSQNPRHKITKRGQNVTFRCDPISEHNRLYWYRQTLGQGPEFLTYFQNEAQLEKSRLLSDRFSAERPKGSFSTLEIQRTEQGDSAMYLCASSSKGAGEKLFFGSGTQLSVL.

The chain combines TRBV7-9 with TRBJ2-3; 7 bases agree with TRBD2. The CDR3 runs 12 residues. CDR1 SEHNR and CDR2 FQNEAQ come from the germline V gene (reference sequence). After removal of 4 bases from V and 7 bases from J, the junction contained 2 bases not matched to a gene. This chain's CDR3 is CASSWGGNTQYF. CDR3 bases: TGTGCCAGCAGCTGGGGGGGAAATACGCAGTATTTT.

V is TRBV12-3 or TRBV12-4 and J is TRBJ1-1; D gene uncertain. The CDR3 contains 13 residues. V shed 7 bases and J shed 4 bases, with 13 bases lying between them. Here the CDR3 DNA reads TGTGCCAGCAACGAGGGAGGTTTCACTGAAGCTTTCTTT. Translating gives CASNEGGFTEAFF.

This chain connects TRBV2 to TRBJ1-4; 12 positions match TRBD1. Germline V lookup: CDR1 SNHLY, CDR2 FYNNEI. Trimming removed 2 bases from V and 6 bases from J; junction bases left unmatched: 4. The CDR3 is 16 residues long. In DNA, the CDR3 is TGTGCCAGCAGTGAAATTGGGACAGGGGGCTATGAAAAACTGTTTTTT. Residues: CASSEIGTGGYEKLFF.

V usage is TRBV3-1 (or the pseudogene TRBV3-2) and J usage is TRBJ2-1, with TRBD2 as a possible D gene (5 bases). Germline CDR1 is LGHDT and CDR2 is YNNKEL (reference sequence). This CDR3 has 16 residues. V was cut by 0 bases and J by 7 bases, with 16 bases left in between. CDR3 loop: CASSQEGRGVINEQFF. The DNA for the CDR3 is TGTGCCAGCAGCCAAGAGGGCCGGGGTGTGATTAATGAGCAGTTCTTC.

This sequence joins TRBV12-3 or TRBV12-4 and TRBJ1-1; 7 bases align to TRBD1. The CDR3 length is 12 residues. Trimming at V came to 4 bases and at J to 6 bases, leaving 2 bases not matched to a gene. CDR3: CASSWDSSEAFF. In DNA, the CDR3 is TGTGCCAGCAGTTGGGACAGCTCTGAAGCTTTCTTT.

This clone was observed once. J is TRBJ1-5 and V is TRBV21-1; the D call TRBD1 from the table was never checked on the DNA. TRBV21-1 is a pseudogene segment. CDR3 length: 18 residues. In DNA form, the CDR3 reads TGTGCCAGCAGCAAACCGCAGGGGGCCTCTTATAGCAATCAGCCCCAGCATTTT. Translation: CASSKPQGASYSNQPQHF.

This clone occurred once. The chain recombines TRBV6-5 with TRBJ1-3; D is ambiguous. The germline V and J ends were trimmed by 6 bases and 2 bases, with 11 bases remaining between them. This CDR3 comprises 14 residues. The germline V gene encodes CDR1 MNHEY and CDR2 SVGAGI. The CDR3 sequence is CASRTSSTGNTIYF. CDR3 coding DNA: TGTGCCAGCAGGACAAGCTCAACTGGAAACACCATATATTTT.

The V gene is TRBV29-1, the J gene TRBJ1-2; possible D gene TRBD1, 5 bases. Deletions cut 8 bases from V and 12 bases from J, with 25 bases between. The CDR3 loop spans 13 amino acids. Germline assignment: CDR1 SQVTM and CDR2 ANQGSEA. The CDR3 DNA follows: TGCAGCACCGCGACAGTGGGTTCCATCGGCCACACCTTC. It specifies CSTATVGSIGHTF.

This rearrangement joins TRBV7-2 to TRBJ2-3; D is possibly TRBD1 (6 bases). The V gene lost 0 bases and the J gene lost 4 bases, with 11 bases spanning the gap. CDR1 is SGHTA and CDR2 is FQGNSA in the germline V gene. This CDR3 is built from 15 residues. CDR3 sequence reads: CASSLANPGADTQYF. CDR3 bases: TGTGCCAGCAGCTTAGCGAATCCAGGGGCAGATACGCAGTATTTT.

This sequence joins TRBV6-4 and TRBJ2-1; 9 nucleotides align to TRBD2. Germline V gene lookup returns CDR1 MRHNA and CDR2 SNTAGT. CDR3 size: 18 residues. J was trimmed by 4 bases and V by 6 bases; bases with no gene match: 16. The CDR3 coding sequence is TGTGCCAGCAGATCAGGGGAGAGCGGGGGGCCGATGTACAATGAGCAGTTCTTC. This gives the protein CASRSGESGGPMYNEQFF.

This clone showed up just once. This chain joins TRBV6-4 and TRBJ2-1; the match to TRBD2 covers 9 bases. V shed 2 bases and J 6 bases; nucleotides not matched to a gene: 5. This CDR3 comprises 15 residues. Germline V gene sequence: CDR1 MRHNA, CDR2 SNTAGT. This CDR3 reads CASSDEAGGPNEQFF. DNA for the CDR3: TGTGCCAGCAGTGACGAGGCGGGGGGGCCCAATGAGCAGTTCTTC.

This clone appeared a single time. The V and J genes are TRBV28 and TRBJ1-1; 9 positions match TRBD1. This CDR3 region has 17 residues. V dropped 6 bases and J dropped 0; count of bases not matched to a gene: 11. The germline gives CDR1 MDHEN, CDR2 SYDVKM. The CDR3 sequence: CASRATGTGIMNTEAFF. In nucleotides, the CDR3 is TGTGCCAGCAGAGCAACCGGGACAGGGATCATGAACACTGAAGCTTTCTTT.

The rearrangement links TRBV7-2 to TRBJ2-2, with TRBD1 identical over 8 bases. The V gene end was trimmed by 1 base and the J gene end by 3 bases; junction bases not matched to a gene: 4. CDR1 and CDR2 (germline): SGHTA, FQGNSA. The CDR3 covers 16 residues. DNA of the CDR3: TGTGCCAGCAGCTTAGAGGCAGGGGGCCACACCGGGGAGCTGTTTTTT. It codes for CASSLEAGGHTGELFF.

The V call is TRBV5-1, the J call TRBJ2-7; TRBD1 matches at 9 bases. The V segment lost 4 bases and the J segment 3 bases; nucleotides outside the gene matches: 14. CDR3 length: 17 residues. Per the germline V gene, CDR1 is SGHRS and CDR2 is YFSETQ. The chain's CDR3 is CASSRQPPGQGFYEQYF. The CDR3 region has the DNA TGCGCCAGCAGCAGGCAACCCCCGGGACAGGGTTTCTACGAGCAGTACTTC.

As concerns this clone: The CDR3 carries no conserved terminal phenylalanine or tryptophan, so it likely arises from a read error. No DNA is shown, since the ends of the CDR3 on it are uncertain; the CDR3 is the one TCRdb lists. The chain joins TRBV30 to TRBJ1-2; TRBD1, the D gene given by the table, was not confirmed from the DNA. The CDR3 has 8 residues if both end residues are counted. CDR1 is GTSNPN, CDR2 SVGIG, per germline (reference sequence). CDR3 region: CAWSVGAL.

The rearrangement uses TRBV10-3 and TRBJ2-5; unclear D gene. The V gene's germline CDR1 is ENHRY and CDR2 SYGVKD. Trimming left V 5 bases short and J 3 bases short, with 7 bases between. This CDR3 region has 12 residues. Written as DNA, the CDR3 is TGTGCCATCAGTTTTACAGAAGAGACCCAGTACTTC. This translates into CAISFTEETQYF.

The chain combines TRBV30 with TRBJ1-1; D gene uncertain. CDR1 and CDR2 (germline): GTSNPN, SVGIG (reference sequence). There are 10 residues in the CDR3. V lost 5 bases and J 7 bases, leaving 8 bases between the germline ends. The CDR3 DNA sequence: TGTGCCTGGGGAGCCGGTGAAGCTTTCTTT. This translates into CAWGAGEAFF.

The chain joins TRBV6-2 or TRBV6-3 to TRBJ1-2; tentative D call: TRBD1 (6 bases). Trimming removed 0 bases from V and 7 bases from J, with 15 bases in between. The CDR3 runs to 15 residues. The V gene's germline CDR1 is MNHEY and CDR2 SVGEGT. The CDR3 region has the DNA TGTGCCAGCAGTTACTCTAGGGGGACCACTAGTGGCTACACCTTC. Its translation: CASSYSRGTTSGYTF.

V gene TRBV7-9 combines with J gene TRBJ1-5, with no clear D. The CDR3 totals 14 residues. V was cut by 8 bases and J by 4 bases, with 15 bases left in between. CDR1 SEHNR and CDR2 FQNEAQ come from the germline V gene (reference sequence). CDR3 nucleotide sequence: TGTGCCAGCTCATCGGTACAGTCGAATCAGCCCCAGCATTTT. This sequence encodes CASSSVQSNQPQHF.

The chain combines TRBV20-1 with TRBJ2-1, with a weak D call TRBD1 (6 bases). Trimming cost V 1 base and J 13 bases, with 11 bases left between them. The CDR3 has 11 residues. Germline assignment: CDR1 DFQATT and CDR2 SNEGSKA (reference sequence). DNA for the CDR3: TGCAGTGCTAGAGGGGGGCTAGATCAGTTCTTC. Translated, it gives CSARGGLDQFF.

The chain has TRBV6-2 or TRBV6-3 and TRBJ2-3, with TRBD1 identical over 8 bases. Germline-derived CDR1 and CDR2 are MNHEY and SVGEGT. The CDR3 is 15 amino acids. The V segment lost 4 bases and the J segment 0 bases; nucleotides outside the gene matches: 3. The CDR3 DNA reads as TGTGCCAGCAGTTTCTACAGGGGGAGCACAGATACGCAGTATTTT. It is translated as CASSFYRGSTDTQYF.